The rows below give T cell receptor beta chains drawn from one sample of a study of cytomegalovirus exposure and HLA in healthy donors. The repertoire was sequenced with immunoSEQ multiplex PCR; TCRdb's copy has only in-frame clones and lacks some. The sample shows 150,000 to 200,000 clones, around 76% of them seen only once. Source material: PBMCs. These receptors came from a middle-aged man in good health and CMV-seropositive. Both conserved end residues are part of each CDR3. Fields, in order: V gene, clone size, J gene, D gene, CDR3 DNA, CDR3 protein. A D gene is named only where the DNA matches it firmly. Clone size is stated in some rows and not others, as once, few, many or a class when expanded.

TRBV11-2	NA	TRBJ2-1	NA	TGTGCCAGCAGCTTATCAGTCGGGAACAATGAGCAGTTCTTC	CASSLSVGNNEQFF
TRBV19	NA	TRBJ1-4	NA	TGTGCCAGTAGTTTGGGGTTAAGGGGTAGAGGTGAAAAACTGTTTTTT	CASSLGLRGRGEKLFF
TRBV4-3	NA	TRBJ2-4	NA	TGCGCCAGCAGCCAAGGGGGTCCGGGGAACATTCAGTACTTC	CASSQGGPGNIQYF
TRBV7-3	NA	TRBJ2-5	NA	TGTGCCAGCAGCTTAAGCAGTCAAGAGACCCAGTACTTC	CASSLSSQETQYF
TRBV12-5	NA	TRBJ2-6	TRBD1	TGTGCTAGTGGTTTACGACAGGGGTCTGGGGCCAACGTCCTGACTTTC	CASGLRQGSGANVLTF
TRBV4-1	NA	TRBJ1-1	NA	TGCGCCAGCAGCCAAAGTCCCGGGACTGAAGCTTTCTTT	CASSQSPGTEAFF
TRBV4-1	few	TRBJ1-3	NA	TGTGCCAGCAGCAAAACAGGCTCCCGAAGTGGAAACACCATATATTTT	CASSKTGSRSGNTIYF
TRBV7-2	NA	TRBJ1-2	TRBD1	TGTGCCAGCAGCTCCTCGACAGGGGGCGCGTATGGCTACACCTTC	CASSSSTGGAYGYTF
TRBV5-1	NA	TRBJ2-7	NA	TGCGCCAGGGACGACTCGGACAGACCCTACGAGCAGTACTTC	CARDDSDRPYEQYF
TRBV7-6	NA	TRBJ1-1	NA	TGTGCCAGCAGTAAAGGACAGATTAACACTGAAGCTTTCTTT	CASSKGQINTEAFF
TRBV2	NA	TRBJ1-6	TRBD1	TGTGCCAGCAGTGGGGGACAGGTCTATAATTCACCCCTCCACTTT	CASSGGQVYNSPLHF
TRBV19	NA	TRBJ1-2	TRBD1	TGTGCCACAAACACATACAGGGGTCCCTATGGCTACACCTTC	CATNTYRGPYGYTF
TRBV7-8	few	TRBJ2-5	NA	TGTGCCAGCAGCCTAACAGGGTATCAAGAGACCCAGTACTTC	CASSLTGYQETQYF
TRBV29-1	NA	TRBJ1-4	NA	TGCAGCGCTGCAGGGGATCTGAATGAAAAACTGTTTTTT	CSAAGDLNEKLFF
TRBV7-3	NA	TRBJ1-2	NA	TGTGCCAGCAGCTTAACAGGGGGGGAAGGCTACACCTTC	CASSLTGGEGYTF
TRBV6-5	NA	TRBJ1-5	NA	TGTGCCAGCAGACAGAATAGCAATCAGCCCCAGCATTTT	CASRQNSNQPQHF
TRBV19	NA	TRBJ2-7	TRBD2	TGTGCCAGTAGTATCAGCGGGGGAGAAACCTACGAGCAGTACTTC	CASSISGGETYEQYF
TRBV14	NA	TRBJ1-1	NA	TGTGCCAGCAGCCAAGCGCGGGGAGTGAACACTGAAGCTTTCTTT	CASSQARGVNTEAFF
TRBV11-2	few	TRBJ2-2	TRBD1	TGTGCCAGCAGCTTAGGCACACAGGGGACCGGGGAGCTGTTTTTT	CASSLGTQGTGELFF
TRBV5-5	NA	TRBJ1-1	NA	TGTGCCAGCAGCTTGGGATACTCAGGGGTGAACACTGAAGCTTTCTTT	CASSLGYSGVNTEAFF
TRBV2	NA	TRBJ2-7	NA	TGTGCCAGCAGTGAGGTGGCAGGGACTTCCTACGAGCAGTACTTC	CASSEVAGTSYEQYF
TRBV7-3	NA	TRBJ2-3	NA	TGTGCCAGCAGCTTAACGCCCTACACAGATACGCAGTATTTT	CASSLTPYTDTQYF
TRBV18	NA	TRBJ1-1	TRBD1	TGTGCCAGCTCACCTAGGGACAGGGGGATGAATACTGAAGCTTTCTTT	CASSPRDRGMNTEAFF
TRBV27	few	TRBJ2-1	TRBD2	TGTGCCAGCAGTTTAGGGGACGGGGGGAGCTCCTACAATGAGCAGTTCTTC	CASSLGDGGSSYNEQFF
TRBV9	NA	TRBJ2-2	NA	TGTGCCAGCAGCATACGGGTAACCGGGGAGCTGTTTTTT	CASSIRVTGELFF
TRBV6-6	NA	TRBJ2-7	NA	TGTGCCAGCATCCTCGGGACTGGCGCCTACGAGCAGTACTTC	CASILGTGAYEQYF
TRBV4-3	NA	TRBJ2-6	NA	TGCGCCAGCAGCCAAGTGAGGTGGCAGGGTGAATCTGGGGCCAACGTCCTGACTTTC	CASSQVRWQGESGANVLTF
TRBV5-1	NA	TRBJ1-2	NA	TGCGCCAGCAGCTTGGAATGGCTTATGGTCTACACCTTC	CASSLEWLMVYTF
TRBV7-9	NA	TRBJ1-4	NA	TGTGCCAGCAGCGCCGGACAGGAAAAACTGTTTTTT	CASSAGQEKLFF
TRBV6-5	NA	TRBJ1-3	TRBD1	TGTGCCAGCAGTAACCGGGGACAGGGAAACACCATATATTTT	CASSNRGQGNTIYF
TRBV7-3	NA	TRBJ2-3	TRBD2	TGTGCCAGCAGCTTAATAGCGGGGGGTTCAGATACGCAGTATTTT	CASSLIAGGSDTQYF
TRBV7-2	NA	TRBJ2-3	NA	TGTGCCAGCAGCCCGACCTTAGCCACAGATACGCAGTATTTT	CASSPTLATDTQYF
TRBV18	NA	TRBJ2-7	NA	TGTGCCAGCTCACCCCGTCGGGGCTACGAGCAGTACTTC	CASSPRRGYEQYF
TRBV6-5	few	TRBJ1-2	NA	TGTGCCAGCACGAAAACAGGGCATGGCTACACCTTC	CASTKTGHGYTF
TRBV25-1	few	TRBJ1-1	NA	TGTGCCAGCAGTGAATTAGGGAGGGGGGTTGACACTGAAGCTTTCTTT	CASSELGRGVDTEAFF
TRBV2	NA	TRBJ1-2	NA	TGTGCCAGCAGGTACCGGGACACGGCCAACTATGGCTACACCTTC	CASRYRDTANYGYTF
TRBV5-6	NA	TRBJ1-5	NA	TGTGCCAGCAGCGGAACAGGGATCGGCAATCAGCCCCAGCATTTT	CASSGTGIGNQPQHF
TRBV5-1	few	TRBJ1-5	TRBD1	TGCGCCAGCAGCCCACAGGGGAGTCCCAATCAGCCCCAGCATTTT	CASSPQGSPNQPQHF
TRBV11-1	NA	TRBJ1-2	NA	TGTGCCAGCAGCGAGGACGGGGACTATGGCTACACCTTC	CASSEDGDYGYTF
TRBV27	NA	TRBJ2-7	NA	TGTGCCAGCGGGTTGGTTGGAGGCGAGCAGTACTTC	CASGLVGGEQYF
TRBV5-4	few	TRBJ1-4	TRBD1	TGTGCCAGCAGCTTGGATGCCAGGGGGAATGAAAAACTGTTTTTT	CASSLDARGNEKLFF
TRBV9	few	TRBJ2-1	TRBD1	TGTGCCAGCAGCGCTCAGGGACAGGGCGGGTCCTACAATGAGCAGTTCTTC	CASSAQGQGGSYNEQFF
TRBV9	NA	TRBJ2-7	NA	TGTGCCAGCAGCGAGGGGACACATTCCTCCTACGAGCAGTACTTC	CASSEGTHSSYEQYF
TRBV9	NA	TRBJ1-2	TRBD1	TGTGCCAGCAGTCAAACAGGGGCCGGGTACTATGGCTACACCTTC	CASSQTGAGYYGYTF
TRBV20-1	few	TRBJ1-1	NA	TGCAGTGCTAGAGGGGGAGTGGGGGCTTTCTTT	CSARGGVGAFF
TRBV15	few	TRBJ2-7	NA	TGTGCCACCAGCAGAGGGCACCTCTACGAGCAGTACTTC	CATSRGHLYEQYF
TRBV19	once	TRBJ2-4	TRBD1	TGTGCCACCGCGGACAGGTCAGCCAAAAACATTCAGTACTTC	CATADRSAKNIQYF
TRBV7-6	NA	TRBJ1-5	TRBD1	TGTGCCAGCAGCTTAGATGCAGGGGGCGCGGGACAGCCCCAGCATTTT	CASSLDAGGAGQPQHF
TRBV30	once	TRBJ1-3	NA	TGTGCCTGGACGGGGGGGAGTGGAAACACCATATATTTT	CAWTGGSGNTIYF
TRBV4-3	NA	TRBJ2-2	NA	TGCGCCAGCAGCCAAGAGGGCCTGAACACCGGGGAGCTGTTTTTT	CASSQEGLNTGELFF
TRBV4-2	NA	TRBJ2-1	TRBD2	TGTGCCAGCAGCCAAGATGGGGGGGACAATGAGCAGTTCTTC	CASSQDGGDNEQFF